The sequence of this T cell receptor beta chain was determined in a study of T-cell reconstitution after alpha-beta-depleted transplantation in children (dated by TCRdb to between 2015 and 2016). In the study overall: T-cell immune reconstitution after TCRalphabeta/CD19-depleted allogeneic hematopoietic cell transplantation in children was quantitatively tracked in the study by means of TCR repertoire profiling.

This clonotype was observed a handful of times. Its antigen is unknown. The record has no base qualities; no much larger clone is one base away. The library was obtained by PCR. The run used an Illumina HiSeq 2500. TCR library preparation used molecular barcoding, with unique molecular identifiers applied to normalize quantification of the TCRbeta repertoire. The public reads were reanalyzed by TCRdb: fastp trimming at Q25, MiXCR alignment, in-frame beta chains only. Here each entry gathers all rows of one CDR3 protein and keeps the most common genes and DNA. The sample includes nearly 400,000 distinct CDR3 sequences, with about 20% observed a single time. The ten largest clonotypes hold 3% to 4.5% of the sample. The TCR sequence derives from a human donor who donated a stem cell graft to a child with acute myeloid leukemia. Sequenced material: PBMCs from the stem cell graft donor, taken from the stem cell graft.

The CDR3 region reads CASKPSSYNEQFF. The DNA sequence follows: TGTGCCAGCAAACCTTCCTCCTACAATGAGCAGTTCTTC. The chain is assembled from TRBV28 and TRBJ2-1, with the D gene not clear enough to name. Deletion took 7 bases off V and 0 bases off J, with a span of 7 bases between the germline ends. CDR3 length: 13 amino acids, cysteine to phenylalanine. Kept here is only the CDR3 DNA, which spans 39 bases and is read in frame from base 1. In the germline V gene, CDR1 corresponds to MDHEN and CDR2 to SYDVKM.